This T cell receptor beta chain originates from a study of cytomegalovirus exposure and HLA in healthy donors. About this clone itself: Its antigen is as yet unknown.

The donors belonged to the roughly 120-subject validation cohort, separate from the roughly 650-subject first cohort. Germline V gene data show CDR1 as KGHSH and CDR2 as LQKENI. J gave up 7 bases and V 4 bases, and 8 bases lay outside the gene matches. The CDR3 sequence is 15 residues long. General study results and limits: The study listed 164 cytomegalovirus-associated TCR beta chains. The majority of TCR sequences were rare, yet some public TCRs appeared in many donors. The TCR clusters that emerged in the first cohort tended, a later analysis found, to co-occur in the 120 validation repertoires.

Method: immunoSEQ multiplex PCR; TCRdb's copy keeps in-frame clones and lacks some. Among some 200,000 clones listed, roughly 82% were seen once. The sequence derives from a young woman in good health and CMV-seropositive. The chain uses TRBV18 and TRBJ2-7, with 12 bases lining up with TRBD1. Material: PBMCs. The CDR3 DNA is TGTGCCAGCTCACGGTCGGGACAGGGGGCGCGGGAGCAGTACTTC. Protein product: CASSRSGQGAREQYF.